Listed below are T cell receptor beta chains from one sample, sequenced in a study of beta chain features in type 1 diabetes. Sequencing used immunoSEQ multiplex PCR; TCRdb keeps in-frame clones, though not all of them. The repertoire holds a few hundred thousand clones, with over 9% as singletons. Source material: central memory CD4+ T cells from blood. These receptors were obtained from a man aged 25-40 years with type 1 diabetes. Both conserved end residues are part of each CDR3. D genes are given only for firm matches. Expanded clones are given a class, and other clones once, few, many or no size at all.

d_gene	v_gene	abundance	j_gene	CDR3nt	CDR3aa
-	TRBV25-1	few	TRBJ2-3	TGTGCCAGCAGTGAATATGGAGGGGTCCCAGATACGCAGTATTTT	CASSEYGGVPDTQYF
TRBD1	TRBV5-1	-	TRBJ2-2	TGCGCCAGCAGCACCCGGACAGGGGAGGGTACCGGGGAGCTGTTTTTT	CASSTRTGEGTGELFF
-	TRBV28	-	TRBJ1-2	TGTGCCAGCTTCGACGGGGTGAATGGCTACACCTTC	CASFDGVNGYTF
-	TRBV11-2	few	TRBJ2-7	TGTGCCAGCAGCTTAGCGGAGGCCCAAAGTAACTTC	CASSLAEAQSNF
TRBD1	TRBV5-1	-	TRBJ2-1	TGCGCCAGCAGCTTGGTTGGTACAGGGGATGAGCAGTTCTTC	CASSLVGTGDEQFF
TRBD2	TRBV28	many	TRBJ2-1	TGTGCCAGCAGTTTAAGCGGGAGCGATGAGCAGTTCTTC	CASSLSGSDEQFF
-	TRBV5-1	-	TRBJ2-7	TGCGCCAGCAGCCTGGGGTCAGTAAATTCCTACGAGCAGTACTTC	CASSLGSVNSYEQYF
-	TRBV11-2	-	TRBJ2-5	TGTGCCAGCAGCTTCCATACCGGGGGAGAGACCCAGTACTTC	CASSFHTGGETQYF
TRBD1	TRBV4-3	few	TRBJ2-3	TGCGCCAGCAGCCTCGGGACAGGGGCCACAGATACGCAGTATTTT	CASSLGTGATDTQYF
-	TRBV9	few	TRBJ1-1	TGTGCCAGCAGCGTAGAACAGGGTGGAACTGAAGCTTTCTTT	CASSVEQGGTEAFF
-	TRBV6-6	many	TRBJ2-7	TGTGCCAGCAGTTACGGGGTCTCCTACGAGCAGTACTTC	CASSYGVSYEQYF
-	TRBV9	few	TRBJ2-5	TGTGCCAGCAGCGCCGTAGGTGAGACCCAGTACTTC	CASSAVGETQYF
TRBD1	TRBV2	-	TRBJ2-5	TGTGCCAGCGACAGGGACACAGAGACCCAGTACTTC	CASDRDTETQYF
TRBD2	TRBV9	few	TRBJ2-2	TGTGCCAGCAGCGTGACTAGCGGTCACACCGGGGAGCTGTTTTTT	CASSVTSGHTGELFF
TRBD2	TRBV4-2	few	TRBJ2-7	TGTGCCAGCAGCCGCTCTCCTACTAGCGGGGAATACTACGAGCAGTACTTC	CASSRSPTSGEYYEQYF
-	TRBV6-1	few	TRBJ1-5	TGTGCCAGCAGTGACGGACGGGAGTATCAGCCCCAGCATTTT	CASSDGREYQPQHF
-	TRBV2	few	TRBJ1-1	TGTGCCAGCAGTACAAACGGGGAGACTGAAGCTTTCTTT	CASSTNGETEAFF
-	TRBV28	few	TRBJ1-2	TGTGCCAGCAGTTTGTTCGATTCGGGGGGTCGATATGGCTACACCTTC	CASSLFDSGGRYGYTF
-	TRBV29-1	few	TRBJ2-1	TGCAGCGTTGAGGGGACCCAGGTCTACAATGAGCAGTTCTTC	CSVEGTQVYNEQFF
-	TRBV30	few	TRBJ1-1	TGTGCCTGGACTACAGGCCAACGGAACACTGAAGCTTTCTTT	CAWTTGQRNTEAFF
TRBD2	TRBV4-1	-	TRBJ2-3	TGCGCCAGCACCGTGGCGGGACTAGCGGTCACAGATACGCAGTATTTT	CASTVAGLAVTDTQYF
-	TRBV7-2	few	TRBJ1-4	TGTGCCAGCAGCTCATCGGTCGGGGCGGGTAATGAAAAACTGTTTTTT	CASSSSVGAGNEKLFF
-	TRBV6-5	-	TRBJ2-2	TGTGCCAGCAGAAGAGGTCTAGAAAAAGCCGGGGAGCTGTTTTTT	CASRRGLEKAGELFF
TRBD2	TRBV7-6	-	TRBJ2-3	TGTGCCAGCAGCCCTGTAGCGGGGCTAGCAGATACGCAGTATTTT	CASSPVAGLADTQYF
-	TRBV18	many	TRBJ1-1	TGTGCCAGCTCACCGGGTGCGAACACTGAAGCTTTCTTT	CASSPGANTEAFF
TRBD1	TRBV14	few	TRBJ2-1	TGTGCCAGCAGCCAAGATCTGGGGACAGTCCCAAATGAGCAGTTCTTC	CASSQDLGTVPNEQFF
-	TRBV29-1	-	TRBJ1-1	TGCAGCGTAGATGACAGCACTGAAGCTTTCTTT	CSVDDSTEAFF
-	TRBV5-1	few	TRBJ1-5	TGCGCCAGCAGCTTGGGCGAGGGTCAGCCCCAGCATTTT	CASSLGEGQPQHF
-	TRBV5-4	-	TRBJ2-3	TGTGCCAGCAGCCAAGGGAGGGGGGATACGCAGTATTTT	CASSQGRGDTQYF
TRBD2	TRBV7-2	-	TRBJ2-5	TGTGCCAGCAGCTTCTTGAGAGCGGGAACTGACCAAACTGTGCAGTACTTC	CASSFLRAGTDQTVQYF
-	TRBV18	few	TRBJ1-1	TGTGCCAGCTCACCAACAGAGACGAACACTGAAGCTTTCTTT	CASSPTETNTEAFF
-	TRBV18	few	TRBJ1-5	TGTGCCAGCTCACCACGGGGGCGTCAGCCCCAGCATTTT	CASSPRGRQPQHF
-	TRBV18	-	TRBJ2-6	TGTGCCAGCTCACCGGGGACCGCCTCTAACTCTGGGGCCAACGTCCTGACTTTC	CASSPGTASNSGANVLTF
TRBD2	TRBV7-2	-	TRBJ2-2	TGTGCCAGCAGCCTTCTAGCGGCGGTTAACACCGGGGAGCTGTTTTTT	CASSLLAAVNTGELFF
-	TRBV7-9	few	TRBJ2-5	TGTGCCAGCAGCTTAAGGGCTGAGACCCAGTACTTC	CASSLRAETQYF
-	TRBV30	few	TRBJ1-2	TGTGCCTGGAGTGCCGGGGTGCCGTATGGCTACACCTTC	CAWSAGVPYGYTF
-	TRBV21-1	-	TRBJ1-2	TGTGCCAGCAGCCCCCAAGGGCCAGGACCGTTCGGGGTTGATGGCTACACCTTC	CASSPQGPGPFGVDGYTF
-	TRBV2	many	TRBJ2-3	TGTGCCAGCAGTCCCATGCCAGATACGCAGTATTTT	CASSPMPDTQYF
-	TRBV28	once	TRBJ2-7	TGTGCCAGCAGTTTCGCCGGGAACTACGAGCAGTACTTC	CASSFAGNYEQYF
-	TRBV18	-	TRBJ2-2	TGTGCCAGCTCACCACGGACGGGCGTCAACACCGGGGAGCTGTTTTTT	CASSPRTGVNTGELFF
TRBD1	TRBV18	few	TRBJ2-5	TGTGCCAGCTCACCAAGGACAGGGGGCCAAGAGACCCAGTACTTC	CASSPRTGGQETQYF
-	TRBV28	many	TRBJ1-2	TGTGCCAGCAGTAACCCAGCTCACCCCGGCTACACCTTC	CASSNPAHPGYTF
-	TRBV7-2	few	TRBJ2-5	TGCGCCAGCAGCCAAGATTTAGGGCGTTCCGAGACCCAGTACTTC	CASSQDLGRSETQYF
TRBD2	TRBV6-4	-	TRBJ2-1	TGTGCCAGCAAGCGGGCCTCTGGGACTAGCGGGAGCGGGAATGAGCAGTTCTTC	CASKRASGTSGSGNEQFF
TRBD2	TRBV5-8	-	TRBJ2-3	TGTGCCAGCAGCCCGGGGACTAACGGGTTCGTCAAAGATACGCAGTATTTT	CASSPGTNGFVKDTQYF
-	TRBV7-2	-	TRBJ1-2	TGTGCCAGCAGCTTCTCCCCCTTGGGCTTCTATGGCTACACCTTC	CASSFSPLGFYGYTF
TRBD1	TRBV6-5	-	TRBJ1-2	TGTGCCAGCAGTTTTGACGGGGACAGGGGGCTCGGCTACACCTTC	CASSFDGDRGLGYTF
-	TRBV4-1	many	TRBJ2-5	TGCGCCAGCAGCCAAGAAGGTCAGGCGGGGGAGACCCAGTACTTC	CASSQEGQAGETQYF
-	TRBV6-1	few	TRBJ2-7	TGTGCCAGCGGTGGTTCCACCTACGAGCAGTACTTC	CASGGSTYEQYF
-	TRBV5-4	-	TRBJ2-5	TGTGCCAGCAGCTTTTCCATCGAGACCCAGTACTTC	CASSFSIETQYF
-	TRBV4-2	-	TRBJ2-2	TGTGCCAGCAGCCGGTCAACCCGGGACAACACCGGGGAGCTGTTTTTT	CASSRSTRDNTGELFF
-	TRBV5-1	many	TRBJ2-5	TGCGCCAGCAGCCCCCCCCCACCGCAAGAGACCCAGTACTTC	CASSPPPPQETQYF
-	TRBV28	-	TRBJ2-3	TGTGCCAGCAGTCCCGGGGACACAGATACGCAGTATTTT	CASSPGDTDTQYF
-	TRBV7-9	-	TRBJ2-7	TGTGCCAGCACCCCCGGGGGTTCCTACGAGCAGTACTTC	CASTPGGSYEQYF
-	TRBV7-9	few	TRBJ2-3	TGTGCCAGCAGCTTAGGTACGATCACAGATACGCAGTATTTT	CASSLGTITDTQYF
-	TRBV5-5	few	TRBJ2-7	TGTGCCAGCAGCGAATCTATATACGAGCAGTACTTC	CASSESIYEQYF
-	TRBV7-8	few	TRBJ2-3	TGTGCCAGCAGCCCCACAACAGATACGCAGTATTTT	CASSPTTDTQYF
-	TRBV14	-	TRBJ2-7	TGTGCCAGCAGCCAAGATTTGGCGGGATACGAGCAGTACTTC	CASSQDLAGYEQYF
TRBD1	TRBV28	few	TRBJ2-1	TGTGCCAGCAGTTCGGAGGGCAGGGGGCTGAGTGAGCAGTTCTTC	CASSSEGRGLSEQFF